A single T cell receptor (beta chain) is shown here with its context. Its antigen is as yet unknown. The data are from a study of monozygotic twins with inflammatory bowel disease. Study-wide results and caveats: No repertoire similarity difference was seen between concordant and discordant twins; power was possibly limited. Added variability in patient repertoires may stem from differing immunosuppressive treatments. Using the inverse Simpson index, IBD patients had lower TCRbeta diversity than healthy co-twins.

Making each TCR library took approximately 3,700 ng of total RNA. One entry per CDR3 protein, without DNA, is what TCRdb gives after re-calling the 5' RACE reads. The sample has about 160,000 distinct CDR3 sequences. The CDR3 covers 15 residues. The germline V gene has CDR1 SNHLY and CDR2 FYNNEI. The rearrangement uses TRBV2 and TRBJ2-7. This TCR came from a human donor with ulcerative colitis or Crohn's disease, or a healthy co-twin of an affected twin (not recorded which). The sample consisted of blood. CDR3 protein: CASSEGRTKPYEQYF. Full variable domain (remainder filled in from reference TRBV2 and TRBJ2-7): EPEVTQTPSHQVTQMGQEVILRCVPISNHLYFYWYRQILGQKVEFLVSFYNNEISEKSEIFDDQFSVERPDGSNFTLKIRSTKLEDSAMYFCASSEGRTKPYEQYFGPGTRLTVT.